A selection of T cell receptor beta chains follows, all from one sample in a study of blood T cell repertoires in COVID-19. Sequencing was performed with immunoSEQ multiplex PCR; in TCRdb, only in-frame clones are kept and a portion is missing. The table shows 150,000 to 200,000 clones, with roughly 91% occurring only once. The sequencing input was peripheral blood. The receptors derive from a human donor in a cohort sampled during active COVID-19. The CDR3 runs from the conserved cysteine through the conserved F or W. Fields, in order: D gene, V gene, clone size, J gene, CDR3 DNA, CDR3 protein. D genes are given only for firm matches. A row's size may be missing; if present it is once, few, many or a size class.

>TRBD2|TRBV2|-|TRBJ2-7
TGTGCCAGCAGGCCGAGGAGCGGGGGGCAAAACGAGCAGTACTTC
CASRPRSGGQNEQYF
>-|TRBV21-1|-|TRBJ2-2
TGTGCCAGCAGCAAAAAGGGATGTTGCAGACTCGGGACTAGCGAATACACCGGGGAGCTGTTTTTT
CASSKKGCCRLGTSEYTGELFF
>TRBD1|TRBV29-1|-|TRBJ1-1
TGCAGCGCCGCCCGGGACAGAAACACTGAAGCTTTCTTT
CSAARDRNTEAFF
>-|TRBV6-2/TRBV6-3|few|TRBJ2-1
TGTGCCAGCAGTTACAGTTCGGGGAACTCCTACAATGAGCAGTTCTTC
CASSYSSGNSYNEQFF
>TRBD2|TRBV5-1|-|TRBJ2-1
TGCGCCAGCAGCTCCCGGCGGGAGGGCTCCTACAATGAGCAGTTCTTC
CASSSRREGSYNEQFF
>-|TRBV4-1|-|TRBJ2-5
TGCGCCAGCAGCCCCTCCCGGGGGGCGAGGAGAGAGACCCAGTACTTC
CASSPSRGARRETQYF
>TRBD1|TRBV14|-|TRBJ2-1
TGTGCCAGCAGCCAAGATTTTCAGGGGGCTATCAATGAGCAGTTCTTC
CASSQDFQGAINEQFF
>-|TRBV5-1|-|TRBJ1-2
TGCGCCAGCAGTCTAATAGGGGGGGATAGCTATGGCTACACCTTC
CASSLIGGDSYGYTF
>TRBD1|TRBV2|-|TRBJ1-3
TGTGCCAGCAAGGTCCAGGGACAGGGGAACACCATATATTTT
CASKVQGQGNTIYF
>-|TRBV9|-|TRBJ1-1
TGTGCCAGCAGCGTAGATCCGGTGAACACTGAAGCTTTCTTT
CASSVDPVNTEAFF
>-|TRBV30|-|TRBJ1-2
TGTGCCTGGAGGAACAGGGCCAACGACTATGGCTACACCTTC
CAWRNRANDYGYTF
>-|TRBV18|-|TRBJ1-4
TGTGCCAGCTCACCGCCGTCCGGGGTGCATGAAAAACTGTTTTTT
CASSPPSGVHEKLFF
>TRBD2|TRBV6-2/TRBV6-3|-|TRBJ2-7
TGTGCCAGCAGTTATGCTAGCGGGGGCTCCTCCTACGAGCAGTACTTC
CASSYASGGSSYEQYF